This T cell receptor (beta chain) was obtained from a study of cytomegalovirus exposure and HLA in healthy donors. Regarding the study as a whole: In most subjects, TCR beta sequences reportedly gave accurate predictions of HLA-A and HLA-B alleles.

In its sample, this clone was seen a few times. What it recognizes is unknown. CDR3 length: 15 amino acids. Germline V gene data show CDR1 as SNHLY and CDR2 as FYNNEI. V gave up 5 bases and J gave up 3 bases, with 17 bases separating them. The PCR ran on 60 Vbeta and 13 Jbeta primers. Measured with immunoSEQ multiplex PCR; TCRdb has only the in-frame clones, and not every one. The data show 100,000 to 150,000 clones, with around three quarters seen just once and 1.2% held by the top ten. The clonotype originates from a female donor in good health and CMV-seronegative. Input material: PBMCs. The V gene is TRBV2, the J gene TRBJ2-7; the D gene is possibly TRBD1 (5 bases). The CDR3 sequence: CASSPIQEMNYEQYF. The CDR3, as DNA: TGTGCCAGCAGTCCCATACAGGAAATGAACTACGAGCAGTACTTC.